This T cell receptor beta chain stems from a study of cytomegalovirus exposure and HLA in healthy donors. The CDR3 runs to 17 residues. Per the germline V gene, CDR1 is SGHTA and CDR2 is FQGNSA. The J segment lost 2 bases and the V segment lost 5 bases, leaving 10 bases of the junction unmatched. Findings of the study overall: Reported results showed that the classifier diagnosed cytomegalovirus status with high specificity and sensitivity. Most TCR sequences showed up rarely, but some public TCRs showed up in many donors.

Repertoires were generated with immunoSEQ multiplex PCR, while TCRdb's copy carries only in-frame clones and drops some. The sample lists nearly 110,000 clones, about 87% occurring once. Remarks on this clone: Its specificity is not known.

This rearrangement joins TRBV7-2 to TRBJ2-4; 9 nucleotides agree with TRBD1. This sequence originates from a woman aged 18-30 years in good health and CMV-seropositive. Sequences were obtained from PBMCs. CDR3 nucleotides: TGTGCCAGCAGCGCCCGACAGGGGGGTGAATCCAAAAACATTCAGTACTTC. This encodes CASSARQGGESKNIQYF.